The source of this T cell receptor beta chain is a study of T cells in Graves' hyperthyroidism and ophthalmopathy. Stable disease denoted Graves' hyperthyroidism without ophthalmopathy progression within 18 months. Diagnoses were established using clinical symptoms, serum thyroxine and TRAb, thyroid ultrasound and orbital computed tomography. Many counts were recorded for this clonotype. TCR beta CDR3 regions were amplified from RNA transcripts. HTBI primers were used for first-round RT-PCR of the TCR CDR3. TCRdb reanalysed the multiplex PCR reads using MiXCR and keeps one entry per CDR3 protein. The sample has 600,000 to 650,000 distinct CDR3 sequences; 15% to 20% are singletons. The germline V gene encodes CDR1 SGHDN and CDR2 FVKESK. Trimming removed 3 bases at V and 3 bases at J, with 12 bases between. The CDR3 has 14 amino acids.

The chain couples TRBV14 to TRBJ2-7, with D unclear. Sample: blood. This clonotype was sampled from a woman in her thirties with Graves' hyperthyroidism. This CDR3 is CASSQGLGGYEQYF. CDR3 in DNA: TGTGCCAGCAGCCAGGGGTTAGGCGGCTACGAGCAGTACTTC.